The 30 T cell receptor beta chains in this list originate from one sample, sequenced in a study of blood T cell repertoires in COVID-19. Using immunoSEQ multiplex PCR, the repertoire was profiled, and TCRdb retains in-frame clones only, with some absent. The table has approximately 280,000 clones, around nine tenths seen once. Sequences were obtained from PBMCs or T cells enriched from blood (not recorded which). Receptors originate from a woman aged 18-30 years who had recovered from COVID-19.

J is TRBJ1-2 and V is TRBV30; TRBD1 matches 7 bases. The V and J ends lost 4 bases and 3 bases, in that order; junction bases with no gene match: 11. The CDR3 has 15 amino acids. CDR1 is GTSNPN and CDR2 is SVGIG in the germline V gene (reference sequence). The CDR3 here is CAWMITHGTDYGYTF. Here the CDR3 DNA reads TGTGCCTGGATGATCACCCACGGGACAGACTATGGCTACACCTTC.

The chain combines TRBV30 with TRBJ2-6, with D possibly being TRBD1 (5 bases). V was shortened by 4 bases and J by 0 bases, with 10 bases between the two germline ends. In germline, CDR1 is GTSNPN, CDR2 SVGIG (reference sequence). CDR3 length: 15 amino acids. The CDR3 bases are TGTGCCTGGATATCAGGGTCCTCTGGGGCCAACGTCCTGACTTTC. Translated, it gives CAWISGSSGANVLTF. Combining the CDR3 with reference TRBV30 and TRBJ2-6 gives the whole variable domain SQTIHQWPATLVQPVGSPLSLECTVEGTSNPNLYWYRQAAGRGLQLLFYSVGIGQISSEVPQNLSASRPQDRQFILSSKKLLLSDSGFYLCAWISGSSGANVLTFGAGSRLTVL.

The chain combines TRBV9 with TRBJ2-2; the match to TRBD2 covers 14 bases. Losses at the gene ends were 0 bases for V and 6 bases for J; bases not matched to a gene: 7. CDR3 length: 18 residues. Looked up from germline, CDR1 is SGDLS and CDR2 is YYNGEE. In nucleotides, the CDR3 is TGTGCCAGCAGCGTAGATTTCCGACTAGCGGGGGGGCCCGGGGAGCTGTTTTTT. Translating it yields CASSVDFRLAGGPGELFF.

CDR3 bases: TGCAGCGTTGAAGCTGGGGGGGGACTCTACGAGCAGTACTTC. Amino acids: CSVEAGGGLYEQYF. The rearrangement links TRBV29-1 to TRBJ2-7; TRBD2 matches at 7 bases. Looked up from germline, CDR1 is SQVTM and CDR2 is ANQGSEA. The junction had 6 bases not matched to a gene; V was cut back by 1 base and J by 3 bases. The CDR3 covers 14 residues.

CDR3 protein: CASSESGQELPGGSEQYF. DNA for the CDR3: TGCGCCAGCAGTGAGTCGGGACAGGAGCTGCCCGGGGGCAGCGAGCAGTACTTC. The J gene is TRBJ2-7, the V gene TRBV10-2, with 8 nucleotides matching TRBD1. The CDR3 has 18 residues. The germline CDR1 and CDR2 sequences are WSHSY and SAAADI. Trimming took 0 bases from V and 6 from J; bases not matched to a gene: 16.

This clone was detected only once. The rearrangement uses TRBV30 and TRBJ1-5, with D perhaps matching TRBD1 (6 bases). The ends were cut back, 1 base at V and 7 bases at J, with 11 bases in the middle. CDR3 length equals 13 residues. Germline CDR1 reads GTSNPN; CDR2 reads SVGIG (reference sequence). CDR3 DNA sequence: TGTGCCTGGAGTGGCAAGGGGACACAGCCCCAGCATTTT. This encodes CAWSGKGTQPQHF.

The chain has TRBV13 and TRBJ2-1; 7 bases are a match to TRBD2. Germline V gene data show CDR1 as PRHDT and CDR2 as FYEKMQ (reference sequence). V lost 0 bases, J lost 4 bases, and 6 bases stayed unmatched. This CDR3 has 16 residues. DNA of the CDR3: TGTGCCAGCAGCTTAGGGAGCGGGATTCAGTACAATGAGCAGTTCTTC. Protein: CASSLGSGIQYNEQFF.

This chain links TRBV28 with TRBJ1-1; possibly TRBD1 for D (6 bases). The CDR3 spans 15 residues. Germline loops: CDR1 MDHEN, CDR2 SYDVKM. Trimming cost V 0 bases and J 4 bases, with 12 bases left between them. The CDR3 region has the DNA TGTGCCAGCAGTTTATGGCAGGGGTTGGGCACTGAAGCTTTCTTT. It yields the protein CASSLWQGLGTEAFF.

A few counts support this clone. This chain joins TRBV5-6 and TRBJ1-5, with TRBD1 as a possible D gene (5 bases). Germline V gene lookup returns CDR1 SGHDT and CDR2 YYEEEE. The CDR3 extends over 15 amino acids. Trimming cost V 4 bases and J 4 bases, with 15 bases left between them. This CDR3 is CASSGREEGNQPQHF. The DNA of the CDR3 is TGTGCCAGCAGCGGCAGGGAGGAAGGGAATCAGCCCCAGCATTTT.

CDR3 amino acids: CASNYLGGMNTEAFF. CDR3 DNA sequence: TGTGCCAGCAATTACCTGGGGGGAATGAACACTGAAGCTTTCTTT. The chain has TRBV7-9 and TRBJ1-1; tentative D call: TRBD1 (5 bases). The germline V gene has CDR1 SEHNR and CDR2 FQNEAQ (reference sequence). V was cut by 7 bases and J by 0 bases, with 15 bases left in between. The CDR3 spans 15 residues.

This chain's CDR3 is CSVSPGQVLYEQYF. CDR3 coding DNA: TGCAGCGTATCGCCGGGACAGGTACTCTACGAGCAGTACTTC. The rearrangement uses TRBV29-1 and TRBJ2-7; the match to TRBD1 covers 8 bases. Germline V gene sequence: CDR1 SQVTM, CDR2 ANQGSEA. The CDR3 extends over 14 amino acids. The junction had 10 bases not matched to a gene; V was cut back by 6 bases and J by 3 bases.

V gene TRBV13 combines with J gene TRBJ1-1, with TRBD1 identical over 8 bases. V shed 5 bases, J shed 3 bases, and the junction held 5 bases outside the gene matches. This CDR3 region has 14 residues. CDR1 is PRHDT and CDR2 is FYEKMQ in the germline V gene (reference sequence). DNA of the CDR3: TGTGCCAGCAGCCACGGACAGGGCGACACTGAAGCTTTCTTT. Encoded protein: CASSHGQGDTEAFF.

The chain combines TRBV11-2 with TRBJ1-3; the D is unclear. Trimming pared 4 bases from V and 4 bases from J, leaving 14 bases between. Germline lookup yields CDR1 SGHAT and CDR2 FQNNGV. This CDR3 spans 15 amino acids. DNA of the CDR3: TGTGCCAGCAGCTCCTCGGAGGTTGACGGAAACACCATATATTTT. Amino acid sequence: CASSSSEVDGNTIYF.

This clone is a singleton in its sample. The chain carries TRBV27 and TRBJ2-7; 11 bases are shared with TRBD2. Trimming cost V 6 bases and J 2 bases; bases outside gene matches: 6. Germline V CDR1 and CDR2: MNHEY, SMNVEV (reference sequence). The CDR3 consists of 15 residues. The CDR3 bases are TGTGCCAGCAGCCTTAGCGGGAGGGTTCCCTACGAGCAGTACTTC. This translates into CASSLSGRVPYEQYF.

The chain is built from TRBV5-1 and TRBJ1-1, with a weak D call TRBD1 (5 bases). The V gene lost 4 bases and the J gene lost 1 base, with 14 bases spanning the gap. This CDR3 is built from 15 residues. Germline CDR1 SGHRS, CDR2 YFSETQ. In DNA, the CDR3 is TGCGCCAGCAGCGCCTCGGGACTCGGGAACACTGAAGCTTTCTTT. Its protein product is CASSASGLGNTEAFF.

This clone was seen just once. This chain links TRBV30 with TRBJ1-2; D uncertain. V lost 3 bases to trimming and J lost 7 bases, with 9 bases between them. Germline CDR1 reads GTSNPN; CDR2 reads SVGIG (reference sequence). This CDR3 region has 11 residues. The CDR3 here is CAWRFDTGYTF. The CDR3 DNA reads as TGTGCCTGGAGGTTCGACACTGGCTACACCTTC.

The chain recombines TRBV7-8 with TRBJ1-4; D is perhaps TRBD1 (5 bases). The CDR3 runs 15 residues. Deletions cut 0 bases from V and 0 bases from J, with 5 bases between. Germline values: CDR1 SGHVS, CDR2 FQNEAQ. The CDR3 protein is CASSLATATNEKLFF. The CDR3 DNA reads TGTGCCAGCAGCTTAGCGACAGCAACTAATGAAAAACTGTTTTTT. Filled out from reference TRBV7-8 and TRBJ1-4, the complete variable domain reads GAGVSQSPRYKVAKRGQDVALRCDPISGHVSLFWYQQALGQGPEFLTYFQNEAQLDKSGLPSDRFFAERPEGSVSTLKIQRTQQEDSAVYLCASSLATATNEKLFFGSGTQLSVL.

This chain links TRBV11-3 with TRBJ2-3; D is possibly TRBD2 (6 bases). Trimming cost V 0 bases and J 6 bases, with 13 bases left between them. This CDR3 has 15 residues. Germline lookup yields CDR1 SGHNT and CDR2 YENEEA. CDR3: CASSLDRFRGDTQYF. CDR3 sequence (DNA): TGTGCCAGCAGCTTAGATCGGTTTCGGGGGGATACGCAGTATTTT.

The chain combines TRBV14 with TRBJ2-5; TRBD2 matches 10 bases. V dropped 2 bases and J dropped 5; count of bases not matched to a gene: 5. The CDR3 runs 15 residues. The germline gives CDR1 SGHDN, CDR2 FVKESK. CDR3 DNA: TGTGCCAGCAGCCAATTACTAGCGGGGAGTGAGACCCAGTACTTC. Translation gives CASSQLLAGSETQYF.

The CDR3: CASSLILAGGPLYEQYF. The CDR3 DNA reads as TGTGCCAGCAGCTTAATCCTAGCGGGGGGCCCACTCTACGAGCAGTACTTC. The J gene is TRBJ2-7, the V gene TRBV7-9; 11 nucleotides align to TRBD2. V trimming: 2 bases; J trimming: 3 bases; junction bases outside the gene matches: 9. This CDR3 has 17 amino acids. From germline, CDR1 is SEHNR and CDR2 FQNEAQ (reference sequence).

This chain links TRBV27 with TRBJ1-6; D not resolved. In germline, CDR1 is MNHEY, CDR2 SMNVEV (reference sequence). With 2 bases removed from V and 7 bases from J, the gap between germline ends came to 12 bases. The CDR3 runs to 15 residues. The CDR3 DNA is TGTGCCAGCAGTTTAGGTGGTAAAGCAAATTCACCCCTCCACTTT. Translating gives CASSLGGKANSPLHF.

CDR3: CASSIRAGWGDTQYF. The CDR3 bases are TGTGCCAGCAGTATCAGAGCGGGATGGGGAGATACGCAGTATTTT. V is TRBV6-5 and J is TRBJ2-3; TRBD2 matches 7 bases. The germline V gene encodes CDR1 MNHEY and CDR2 SVGAGI. The CDR3 loop spans 15 amino acids. With V trimmed by 5 bases and J by 5 bases, 10 bases remained unmatched.

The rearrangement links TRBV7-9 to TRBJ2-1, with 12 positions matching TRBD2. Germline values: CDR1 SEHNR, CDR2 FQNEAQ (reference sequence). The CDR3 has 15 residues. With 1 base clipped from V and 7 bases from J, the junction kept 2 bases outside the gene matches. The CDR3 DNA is TGTGCCAGCAGCTTAGGACTAGCGGGAGTAAATGAGCAGTTCTTC. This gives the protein CASSLGLAGVNEQFF.

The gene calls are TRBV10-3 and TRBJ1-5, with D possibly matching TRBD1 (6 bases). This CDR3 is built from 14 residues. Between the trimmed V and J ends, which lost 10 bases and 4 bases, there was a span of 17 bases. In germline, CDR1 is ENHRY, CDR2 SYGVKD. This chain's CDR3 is CATWGQDANQPQHF. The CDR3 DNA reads TGTGCCACCTGGGGGCAGGACGCGAATCAGCCCCAGCATTTT.

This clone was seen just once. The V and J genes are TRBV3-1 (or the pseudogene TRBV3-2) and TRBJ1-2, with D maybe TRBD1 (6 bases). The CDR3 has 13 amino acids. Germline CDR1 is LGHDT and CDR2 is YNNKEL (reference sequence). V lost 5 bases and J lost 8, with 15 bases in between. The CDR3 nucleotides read TGTGCCAGCAGCTCCGACAGGAAGGGAGGCTACACCTTC. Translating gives CASSSDRKGGYTF.

CDR3 loop: CASSPWMRGRGNTIYF. The CDR3 bases are TGCGCCAGCAGCCCCTGGATGAGGGGGCGAGGAAACACCATATATTTT. This chain connects TRBV4-1 to TRBJ1-3; 7 bases map to TRBD1. The junction had 10 bases not matched to a gene; V was cut back by 4 bases and J by 4 bases. This CDR3 spans 16 amino acids. The V gene's germline CDR1 is MGHRA and CDR2 YSYEKL.

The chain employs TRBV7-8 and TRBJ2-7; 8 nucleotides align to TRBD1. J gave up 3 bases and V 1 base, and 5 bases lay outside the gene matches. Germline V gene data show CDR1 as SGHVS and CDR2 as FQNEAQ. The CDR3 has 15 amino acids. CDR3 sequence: CASSLGTGSFYEQYF. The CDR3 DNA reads TGTGCCAGCAGCTTAGGGACAGGGAGTTTCTACGAGCAGTACTTC.

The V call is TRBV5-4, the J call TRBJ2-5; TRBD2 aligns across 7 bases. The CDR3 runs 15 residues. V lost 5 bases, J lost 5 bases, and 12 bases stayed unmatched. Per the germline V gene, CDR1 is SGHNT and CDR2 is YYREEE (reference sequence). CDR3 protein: CASRPGRSNEETQYF. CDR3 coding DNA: TGTGCCAGCAGACCCGGGAGGTCCAATGAGGAGACCCAGTACTTC.

CDR3 amino acids: CASSPLRRNNQPQHF. CDR3 DNA: TGTGCCAGCAGTCCCCTGAGGCGGAACAATCAGCCCCAGCATTTT. The V call is TRBV6-5, the J call TRBJ1-5; D uncertain. Trimming pared 5 bases from V and 3 bases from J, leaving 14 bases between. The CDR3 is made up of 15 amino acids. CDR1 and CDR2 (germline): MNHEY, SVGAGI.

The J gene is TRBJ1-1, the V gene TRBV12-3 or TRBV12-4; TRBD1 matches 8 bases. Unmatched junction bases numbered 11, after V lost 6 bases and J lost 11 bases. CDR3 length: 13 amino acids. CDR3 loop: CASSPGQGRLAFF. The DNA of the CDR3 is TGTGCCAGCAGCCCTGGACAGGGAAGGCTCGCTTTCTTT.